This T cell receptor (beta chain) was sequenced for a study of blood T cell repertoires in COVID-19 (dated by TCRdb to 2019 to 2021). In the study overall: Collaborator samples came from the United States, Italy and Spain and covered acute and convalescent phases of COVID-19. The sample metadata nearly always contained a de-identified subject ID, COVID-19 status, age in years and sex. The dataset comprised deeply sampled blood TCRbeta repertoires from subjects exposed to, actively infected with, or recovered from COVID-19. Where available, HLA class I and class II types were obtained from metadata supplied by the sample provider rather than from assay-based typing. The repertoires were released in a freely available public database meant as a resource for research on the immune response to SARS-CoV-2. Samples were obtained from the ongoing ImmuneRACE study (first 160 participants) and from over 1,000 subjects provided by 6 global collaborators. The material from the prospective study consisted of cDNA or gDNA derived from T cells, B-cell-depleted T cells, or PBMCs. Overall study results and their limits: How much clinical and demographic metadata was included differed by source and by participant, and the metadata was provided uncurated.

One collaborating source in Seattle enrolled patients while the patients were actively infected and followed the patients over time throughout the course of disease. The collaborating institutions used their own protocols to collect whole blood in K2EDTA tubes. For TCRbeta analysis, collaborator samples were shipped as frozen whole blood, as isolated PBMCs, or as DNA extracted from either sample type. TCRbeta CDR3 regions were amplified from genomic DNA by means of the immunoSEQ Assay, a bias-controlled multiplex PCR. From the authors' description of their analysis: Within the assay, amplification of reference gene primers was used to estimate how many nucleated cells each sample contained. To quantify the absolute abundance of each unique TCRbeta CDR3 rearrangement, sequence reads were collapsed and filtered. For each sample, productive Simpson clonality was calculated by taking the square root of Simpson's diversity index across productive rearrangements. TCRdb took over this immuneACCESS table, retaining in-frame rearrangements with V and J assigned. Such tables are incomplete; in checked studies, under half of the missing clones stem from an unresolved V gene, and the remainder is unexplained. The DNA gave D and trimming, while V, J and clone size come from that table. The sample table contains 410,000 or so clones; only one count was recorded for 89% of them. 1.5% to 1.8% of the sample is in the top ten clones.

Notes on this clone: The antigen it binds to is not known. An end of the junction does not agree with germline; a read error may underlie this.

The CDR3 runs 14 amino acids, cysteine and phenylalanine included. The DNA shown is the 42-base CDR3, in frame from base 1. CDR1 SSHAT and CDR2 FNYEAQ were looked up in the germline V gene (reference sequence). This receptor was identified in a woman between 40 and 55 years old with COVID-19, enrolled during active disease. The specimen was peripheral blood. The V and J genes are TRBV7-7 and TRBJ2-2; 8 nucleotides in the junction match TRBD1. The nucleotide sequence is TGTGCTAGCAGCTTAGACAGGGGCACCGGGGAGCTGTTTTTT. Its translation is CASSLDRGTGELFF.